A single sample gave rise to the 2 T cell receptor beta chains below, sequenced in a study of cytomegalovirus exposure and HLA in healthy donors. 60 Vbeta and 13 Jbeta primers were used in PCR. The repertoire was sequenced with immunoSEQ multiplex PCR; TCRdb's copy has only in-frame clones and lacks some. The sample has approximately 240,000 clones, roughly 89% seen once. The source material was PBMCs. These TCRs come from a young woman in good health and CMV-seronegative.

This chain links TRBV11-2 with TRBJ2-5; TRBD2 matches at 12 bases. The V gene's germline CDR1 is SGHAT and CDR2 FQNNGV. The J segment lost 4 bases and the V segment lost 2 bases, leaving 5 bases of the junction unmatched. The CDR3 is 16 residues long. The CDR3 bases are TGTGCCAGCAGCTTAAGTCTAGCGGGAGGGAGAGAGACCCAGTACTTC. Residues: CASSLSLAGGRETQYF.

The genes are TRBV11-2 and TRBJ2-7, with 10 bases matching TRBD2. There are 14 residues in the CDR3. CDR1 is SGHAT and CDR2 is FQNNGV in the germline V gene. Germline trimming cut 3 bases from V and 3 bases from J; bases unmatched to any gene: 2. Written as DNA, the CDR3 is TGTGCCAGCAGCTTCAGCGGGAGGGGCTACGAGCAGTACTTC. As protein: CASSFSGRGYEQYF.